The source of this T cell receptor (beta chain) is a study of blood T cell repertoires in COVID-19. Study information: Acute-phase and convalescent COVID-19 samples originated in the United States, Italy and Spain. Sample material is recorded as cDNA or gDNA derived from T cells, B-cell-depleted T cells, or PBMCs.

Germline values: CDR1 LNHDA, CDR2 SQIVND (reference sequence). V lost 8 bases and J 8 bases, leaving 13 bases between the germline ends. The CDR3 runs to 12 residues. In the study's own analysis: Scientists estimated how many nucleated cells there were by amplifying reference gene primers. Sequencing was performed with immunoSEQ multiplex PCR; in TCRdb, only in-frame clones are kept and a portion is missing. The V and J calls and clone size come from that table; D and trimming were worked out from the DNA. The repertoire holds some 97,000 clones, roughly nine tenths seen once, with 0.85% to 1% in the top ten.

The clonotype originates from a man in his fifties or sixties with acute or convalescent COVID-19. The specimen was peripheral blood. V usage is TRBV19 and J usage is TRBJ1-5, with D hard to call. The CDR3 sequence is CASSLSEEPQHF. DNA for the CDR3: TGTGCCAGTTCACTCTCCGAGGAGCCCCAGCATTTT.